The rows below give T cell receptor beta chains drawn from one sample of a study of glioma-infiltrating T cells. TCRdb independently ran MiXCR on the multiplex PCR reads; one entry per CDR3 protein. Among around 390,000 distinct CDR3 sequences listed, roughly two fifths were seen once. Sequencing was performed on glioma tissue, nonneoplastic brain tissue, or PBMCs (not recorded which). The receptors shown here come from a human donor with low-grade glioma or glioblastoma, undergoing nonglioma brain surgery, or in good health (not recorded which). The CDR3 runs from the conserved cysteine through the conserved F or W. Fields, in order: clone size, D gene, J gene, V gene, CDR3 DNA, CDR3 protein. D genes are given only for firm matches. Size is stated for part of the rows, as once, few or many counts, or as a class when the clone is expanded.

>many|NA|TRBJ1-6|TRBV20-1
TGCAGTGCGGGAGCGTTACAGGGTCCTCGTAATTCACCCCTCCACTTT
CSAGALQGPRNSPLHF
>NA|TRBD1|TRBJ2-7|TRBV7-2
TGTGCCAGCAGCTCCCCGGGACAGGGATGGAATGAGCAGTACTTC
CASSSPGQGWNEQYF
>many|TRBD1|TRBJ2-3|TRBV4-2
TGTGCCAGCAGCCAAGGGACAGGGGCCCCGGATACGCAGTATTTT
CASSQGTGAPDTQYF
>NA|NA|TRBJ2-7|TRBV12-3/TRBV12-4
TGTGCCAGCAGCGACGGGGCCACCTACGAGCAGTACTTC
CASSDGATYEQYF
>many|NA|TRBJ1-2|TRBV28
TGTGCCAGCAGCCAAAATTTGGGTCGTGGCTATGGCTACACCTTC
CASSQNLGRGYGYTF
>NA|NA|TRBJ2-7|TRBV28
TGTGCCAGCAAGCCCAGCTCCTACGAGCAGTACTTC
CASKPSSYEQYF
>NA|NA|TRBJ1-2|TRBV6-5
TGTGCCAGCAGTTACTCGGGGTACGCCGGTCCGAGCGGTCGAGGCTACACCTTC
CASSYSGYAGPSGRGYTF
>few|NA|TRBJ2-7|TRBV20-1
TGCAGTGCTAGCGACGGAGCCTACGAGCAGTACTTC
CSASDGAYEQYF
>few|NA|TRBJ2-4|TRBV18
TGTGCCAGCTCAGCTCGACAGGCACTAGCCAAAAACATTCAGTACTTC
CASSARQALAKNIQYF
>NA|NA|TRBJ2-7|TRBV6-1
TGTGCCAGCCTCCAGGCAGGGGACTACGAGCAGTACTTC
CASLQAGDYEQYF
>many|TRBD2|TRBJ2-5|TRBV27
TGTGCCAGCAGTTTATTCTCTGGGGCTAGCGGGCCCCTCGGAGAGACCCAGTACTTC
CASSLFSGASGPLGETQYF
>NA|TRBD1|TRBJ2-7|TRBV5-1
TGCGCCAGCAGCTTGGAAGGGACAGGGTATTCCTACGAGCAGTACTTC
CASSLEGTGYSYEQYF
>many|TRBD1|TRBJ2-7|TRBV28
TGTGCCAGCATTGTCAGGACAGGGGCAAGGCTTGGGGGTTACGAGCAGTACTTC
CASIVRTGARLGGYEQYF
>many|TRBD2|TRBJ2-7|TRBV28
TGTGCCAGCAGACTAGCGGGAGATGAGGAGCAGTACTTC
CASRLAGDEEQYF
>few|NA|TRBJ1-4|TRBV6-1
TGTGCCAGCACCCGGGGGGGGCATGAAAAACTGTTTTTT
CASTRGGHEKLFF
>NA|NA|TRBJ1-5|TRBV20-1
TGCAGTGCTAGAGATCCGACAGGAAGAAGCCAGCCCCAGCATTTT
CSARDPTGRSQPQHF
>few|NA|TRBJ2-5|TRBV6-2/TRBV6-3
TGTGCCAGCAGCCCTACCGGACTCACGCAGGAGACAGTCGAAGAGACCCAGTACTTC
CASSPTGLTQETVEETQYF
>NA|NA|TRBJ2-7|TRBV28
TGTGCCAGTGGGACACCCCCCTTCGACTGCAACGAGCAGTACTTC
CASGTPPFDCNEQYF
>NA|NA|TRBJ2-7|TRBV10-3
TGTGCCATATTGCAGGGGGGGGACTCCAGCTACGAGCAGTACTTC
CAILQGGDSSYEQYF
>NA|TRBD2|TRBJ2-7|TRBV24-1
TGTGCCACCAGTGACCGAAGCGGGAGCGGCTACGAGCAGTACTTC
CATSDRSGSGYEQYF
>many|NA|TRBJ2-7|TRBV7-2
TGTGCCAGCAGCTTATACTCAACCTACGAGCAGTACTTC
CASSLYSTYEQYF
>many|NA|TRBJ2-1|TRBV6-1
TGTGCCAGCAGTGAAGAGGCGGGAAGCTACAATGAGCAGTTCTTC
CASSEEAGSYNEQFF
>NA|TRBD2|TRBJ2-4|TRBV7-2
TGTGCCAGCAGCTTAGCGGGGGTAGCGGGAGGCCGGAGAAACATTCAGTACTTC
CASSLAGVAGGRRNIQYF
>NA|TRBD1|TRBJ2-7|TRBV27
TGTGCCAGCAGTTTGGGACAGGGGGCCTCCGAGCAGTACTTC
CASSLGQGASEQYF
>many|NA|TRBJ1-1|TRBV28
TGTGCCAGCAGGGCACAGGTAGCTTTCTTT
CASRAQVAFF
>few|NA|TRBJ1-1|TRBV14
TGTGCCAGCAGCCCCCGGACTGGCACTGAAGCTTTCTTT
CASSPRTGTEAFF
>few|NA|TRBJ2-7|TRBV27
TGTGCCAGCAGGGACCCGGGGGCAGCCTACCCCTACGAGCAGTACTTC
CASRDPGAAYPYEQYF
>NA|NA|TRBJ2-3|TRBV9
TGTGCCAGCAGCCGGGGCAGACAGCTCACAGATACGCAGTATTTT
CASSRGRQLTDTQYF
>few|NA|TRBJ1-3|TRBV4-3
TGCGCCAGCAGCCCAGAAAGTCCTTCTGGAAACACCATATATTTT
CASSPESPSGNTIYF
>few|TRBD2|TRBJ2-7|TRBV20-1
TGCAGTGCCTCGCGACCCTGGGGAGCGGGAGGCTACGAGCAGTACTTC
CSASRPWGAGGYEQYF
>NA|NA|TRBJ2-1|TRBV7-3
TGTGCCAGCAGCTTAACGCGAGAGCTGAGCTCCTACAATGAGCAGTTCTTC
CASSLTRELSSYNEQFF
>NA|NA|TRBJ2-7|TRBV27
TGTGCCAGCAGTTTAAGCGCCGGCCCCTACGAGCAGTACTTC
CASSLSAGPYEQYF
>NA|NA|TRBJ2-5|TRBV11-1
TGTGCCAGCAGCTTATCCGGGGCCCAGTACTTC
CASSLSGAQYF
>NA|NA|TRBJ1-2|TRBV11-1
TGTGCCAGCAGCTTAGGACGGAGCACTAACTATGGCTGCACCTTC
CASSLGRSTNYGCTF
>few|NA|TRBJ2-1|TRBV29-1
TGCAGCTCCATCGGAGGACGCAATGAGCAGTTCTTC
CSSIGGRNEQFF
>NA|NA|TRBJ2-2|TRBV27
TGTGCCAGCCGTTTTATGCAGAACACCGGGGAGCTGTTTTTT
CASRFMQNTGELFF
>few|NA|TRBJ2-1|TRBV4-1
TGCGCCAGCAGCCACCTTCCAGGCCGCTCCTACAATGAGCAGTTCTTC
CASSHLPGRSYNEQFF
>NA|NA|TRBJ1-2|TRBV12-3/TRBV12-4
TGTGCCAGCACCAACCGAGACAACCTCAAAGGCTACACCTTC
CASTNRDNLKGYTF
>NA|TRBD1|TRBJ2-7|TRBV12-3/TRBV12-4
TGTGCCAGCAGTTTAGCGTGGGGGACAGTTGGCGAGCAGTACTTC
CASSLAWGTVGEQYF
>NA|NA|TRBJ1-1|TRBV19
TGTGCCAGTAGCAGGGTGAACACTGAAGCTTTCTTT
CASSRVNTEAFF
>NA|NA|TRBJ1-2|TRBV7-9
TGTGCCAGCAGCTTAGGACGGACGTACTATGGCTACACCTTC
CASSLGRTYYGYTF
>NA|NA|TRBJ2-1|TRBV7-2
TGTGCCAGCAGCCCTAGGGCCCCAGGGGGGGTCTATGAGCAGTTCTTC
CASSPRAPGGVYEQFF
>NA|NA|TRBJ2-5|TRBV25-1
TGTGCCAGCAGTGCCACGGGGGAAAAGACCCAGTACTTC
CASSATGEKTQYF
>few|NA|TRBJ1-2|TRBV2
TGTGCCAGCAGTGACGGTTCTAACTATGGCTACACCTTC
CASSDGSNYGYTF
>NA|NA|TRBJ2-7|TRBV19
TGTGCCAGTACCATAGGGGACGAGCAGTACTTC
CASTIGDEQYF
>NA|NA|TRBJ2-3|TRBV28
TGTGCCAGCAGTTTCCAACACGGGGGCCCCACAGATACGCAGTATTTT
CASSFQHGGPTDTQYF
>many|NA|TRBJ1-5|TRBV27
TGTGCCAGCAGTTTAGTAGCCCCCGCTAGCAATCAGCCCCAGCATTTT
CASSLVAPASNQPQHF
>NA|TRBD1|TRBJ1-1|TRBV6-1
TGTGCCAGCAGTGGAGGACAGGGGAGGACTGAAGCTTTCTTT
CASSGGQGRTEAFF
>NA|TRBD1|TRBJ2-2|TRBV27
TGTGCCAGCAGTTCGCAGGGGGCGATTCATGGCCTGGCCGGGGAGCTGTTTTTT
CASSSQGAIHGLAGELFF
>NA|NA|TRBJ1-5|TRBV5-5
TGTGCCAGCAGCTTGTGGGACGGTAGCAATCAGCCCCAGCATTTT
CASSLWDGSNQPQHF
>few|NA|TRBJ1-5|TRBV6-1
TGTGCCAGCAGAAAAACTCGGGACAGCAATCAGCCCCAGCATTTT
CASRKTRDSNQPQHF
>NA|TRBD1|TRBJ2-7|TRBV2
TGTGCCAGCAGTGAGACCGGGACAGGGAATCCCTTCGAGCAGTACTTC
CASSETGTGNPFEQYF
>few|NA|TRBJ2-1|TRBV19
TGTGCCAGTAGTCCCAAGGACCGAGCCTACAATGAGCAGTTCTTC
CASSPKDRAYNEQFF
>few|TRBD1|TRBJ2-5|TRBV7-2
TGTGCCAGCAGCCGACCCCGGACAGGGCAAGAGACCCAGTACTTC
CASSRPRTGQETQYF
>NA|NA|TRBJ2-2|TRBV29-1
TGCAGCGTTCCGTGGGGGCCGAACACCGGGGAGCTGTTTTTT
CSVPWGPNTGELFF